This T cell receptor beta chain was recorded in a study of blood T cell repertoires in COVID-19. As for the study in general: The study drew acute and convalescent COVID-19 samples from the United States, Italy and Spain.

Authors' methods: Amplification from reference gene primers served as the basis for estimated nucleated cell counts. The assay was immunoSEQ multiplex PCR, and TCRdb's table has in-frame clones only and misses some. Clone size and the V and J calls come from that table; the DNA yielded D and trimming. Of roughly 200,000 clones listed, approximately 84% are singletons. Germline V CDR1 and CDR2: SGHTA, FQGNSA. The CDR3 extends over 16 amino acids. Trimming at V came to 3 bases and at J to 5 bases, leaving 6 bases not matched to a gene. This sequence was found in a man in his forties or fifties with active or convalescent COVID-19. J is TRBJ2-3 and V is TRBV7-2; 12 nucleotides match TRBD2. The material sequenced was peripheral blood. CDR3 amino acids: CASSFRLAGVGDTQYF. The CDR3 DNA reads TGTGCCAGCAGCTTCCGACTAGCGGGGGTAGGAGATACGCAGTATTTT. Full variable domain (remainder filled in from reference TRBV7-2 and TRBJ2-3): GAGVSQSPSNKVTEKGKDVELRCDPISGHTALYWYRQSLGQGLEFLIYFQGNSAPDKSGLPSDRFSAERTGGSVSTLTIQRTQQEDSAVYLCASSFRLAGVGDTQYFGPGTRLTVL.